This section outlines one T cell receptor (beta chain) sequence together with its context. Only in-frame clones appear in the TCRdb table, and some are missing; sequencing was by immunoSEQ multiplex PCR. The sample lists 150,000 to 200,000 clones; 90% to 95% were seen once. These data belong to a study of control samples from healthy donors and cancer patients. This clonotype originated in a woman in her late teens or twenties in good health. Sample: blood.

The DNA for the CDR3 is TGTGCCAGCAGCCAAGATGACAGGAGGCAGCATGAGCAGTTCTTC. Protein product: CASSQDDRRQHEQFF. J is TRBJ2-1 and V is TRBV4-2; perhaps TRBD1 as D (6 bases). This CDR3 region has 15 residues. Germline V gene data show CDR1 as LGHNA and CDR2 as YNFKEQ. Trimming cost V 0 bases and J 8 bases, with 14 bases left between them.